This TCR beta chain stems from a study of T cell repertoires in cytomegalovirus infection. In the study overall: Matching HLA type and CMV infection were both indicated by public TCR beta signatures. Study-level results: It was HLA-C-restricted CMV-specific TCR beta clonotypes that dominated the response ex vivo. Cumulated frequencies of public TCR beta families served to identify carriers of CMV plus the relevant HLA.

TCRdb used MiXCR to reprocess the reads, holding one entry per CDR3 protein. This table holds about 450,000 distinct CDR3 sequences, approximately 31% found once. Points on this clonotype: The antigen remains unidentified. One junction end does not reproduce the germline sequence, and a read error may be involved.

Germline-derived CDR1 and CDR2 are MNHNS and SASEGT. CDR3 length equals 19 residues. The material sequenced was PBMCs. The chain has TRBV6-1 and TRBJ1-6; D gene unclear. This clonotype originated in a human donor in good health (CMV status not recorded). Some clones in this sample may be carry-over from other donors' samples. The CDR3: CASSEADGSGFFYNSPHHF. In nucleotides, the CDR3 is TGTGCCAGCAGTGAAGCGGACGGATCCGGTTTCTTTTATAATTCACCCCACCACTTT.